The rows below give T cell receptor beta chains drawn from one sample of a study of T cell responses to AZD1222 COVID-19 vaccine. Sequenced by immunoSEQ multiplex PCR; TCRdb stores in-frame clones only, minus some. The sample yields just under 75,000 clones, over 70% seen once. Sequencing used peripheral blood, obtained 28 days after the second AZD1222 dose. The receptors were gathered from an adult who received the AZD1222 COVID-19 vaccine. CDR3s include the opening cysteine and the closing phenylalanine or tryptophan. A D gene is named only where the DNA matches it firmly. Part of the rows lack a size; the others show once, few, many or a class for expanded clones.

CASSSPGLAEAFF TGTGCCAGCAGCTCACCGGGATTGGCTGAAGCTTTCTTT NA 13 TRBV12-3/TRBV12-4 NA TRBJ1-1
CASKDPLTNEKLFF TGTGCCAGCAAGGACCCTCTTACTAATGAAAAACTGTTTTTT NA 14 TRBV7-2 NA TRBJ1-4
CASRLWGAYEQYF TGTGCCAGCCGGCTTTGGGGGGCGTACGAGCAGTACTTC NA 13 TRBV5-6 NA TRBJ2-7
CASSPGGPDTGELFF TGTGCCAGCAGCCCGGGGGGGCCGGACACCGGGGAGCTGTTTTTT TRBD2 15 TRBV5-4 once TRBJ2-2
CSASWGREGNEQFF TGCAGTGCTAGTTGGGGCCGGGAGGGCAATGAGCAGTTCTTC TRBD2 14 TRBV20-1 NA TRBJ2-1
CASSSRRARDRPWMGTQYF TGTGCCAGCAGCTCAAGGAGGGCTCGGGACAGACCCTGGATGGGGACCCAGTACTTC NA 19 TRBV11-2 NA TRBJ2-5
CASSLERAKYTYEQYF TGTGCCAGCAGCTTAGAGCGGGCGAAGTATACCTACGAGCAGTACTTC NA 16 TRBV11-2 NA TRBJ2-7
CASNRQGMSTGELFF TGTGCCAGCAATAGACAGGGGATGAGCACCGGGGAGCTGTTTTTT TRBD1 15 TRBV3-1/TRBV3-2 NA TRBJ2-2
CASSLTGGHYYEQYF TGTGCCAGCAGCTTAACAGGGGGCCACTACTACGAGCAGTACTTC TRBD1 15 TRBV7-6 few TRBJ2-7
CASSLGGLASEQFF TGTGCCAGCAGCTTAGGGGGACTAGCAAGTGAGCAGTTCTTC TRBD2 14 TRBV7-9 NA TRBJ2-1
CASAPLDKPQHF TGTGCTAGTGCCCCCCTAGACAAGCCCCAGCATTTT NA 12 TRBV12-5 NA TRBJ1-5
CASSIEGREQFF TGTGCCAGTAGTATAGAAGGGCGGGAGCAGTTCTTC NA 12 TRBV19 NA TRBJ2-1
CALDRGTSPLHF TGTGCCTTAGACAGGGGTACTTCACCCCTCCACTTT TRBD1 12 TRBV30 NA TRBJ1-6
CAISELRASGNPYEQYF TGTGCCATCAGTGAGCTTCGTGCTAGCGGGAACCCCTACGAGCAGTACTTC TRBD2 17 TRBV10-3 NA TRBJ2-7
CASSPSEGDEGEQYF TGTGCCAGCAGCCCTAGCGAAGGGGATGAGGGGGAGCAGTACTTC NA 15 TRBV3-1/TRBV3-2 NA TRBJ2-7
CASSLARTGGNTDTQYF TGTGCCAGCAGCTTGGCGCGGACAGGGGGGAACACAGATACGCAGTATTTT TRBD1 17 TRBV5-6 NA TRBJ2-3
CASSPTGNYGYTF TGTGCCAGCTCACCTACAGGGAACTATGGCTACACCTTC NA 13 TRBV18 NA TRBJ1-2
CASKGTSGGSADTQYF TGTGCCAGTAAGGGAACTAGCGGGGGGAGCGCAGATACGCAGTATTTT TRBD2 16 TRBV19 NA TRBJ2-3
CASSSPGTYSSEAFF TGTGCCAGCAGCTCACCCGGGACATATTCCTCCGAAGCTTTCTTT NA 15 TRBV11-2 few TRBJ1-1
CASSSTRRYTEAFF TGTGCCAGCAGCTCCACTCGGAGGTACACTGAAGCTTTCTTT NA 14 TRBV7-2 NA TRBJ1-1
CASSPEETQYF TGTGCCAGCTCACCAGAAGAGACCCAGTACTTC NA 11 TRBV18 NA TRBJ2-5
CSVVKGSGGDTQYF TGCAGCGTTGTAAAAGGGTCCGGTGGAGATACGCAGTATTTT NA 14 TRBV29-1 NA TRBJ2-3
CSVGGQGHEQYF TGCAGCGTTGGAGGGCAGGGCCACGAGCAGTACTTC NA 12 TRBV29-1 NA TRBJ2-7